This TCR beta chain is from a study of blood T cell repertoires in COVID-19. Study-wide background: Acute-phase and convalescent COVID-19 samples originated in the United States, Italy and Spain. The analysed material was cDNA or gDNA that came from T cells, B-cell-depleted T cells, or PBMCs.

The data were produced by immunoSEQ multiplex PCR, yet TCRdb's version contains in-frame clones alone and is incomplete. The table has just over 250,000 clones, 88% seen once. The junction had 7 bases not matched to a gene; V was cut back by 4 bases and J by 6 bases. The CDR3 covers 15 residues. Germline V gives CDR1 SGDLS, CDR2 YYNGEE. J is TRBJ1-5 and V is TRBV9; TRBD1 agrees at 10 bases. The TCR originated in a man between 60 and 75 years old who had recovered from COVID-19. Material: peripheral blood. This CDR3 is CASSKGTGEIQPQHF. In DNA form, the CDR3 reads TGTGCCAGCAGCAAGGGGACAGGGGAAATTCAGCCCCAGCATTTT.